The rows below give T cell receptor beta chains drawn from one sample of a study of shared clonotypes between healthy human individuals. Profiling relied on immunoSEQ multiplex PCR, and the TCRdb table lists in-frame clones only, not all of them. Among roughly 700,000 clones listed, less than 95% were seen once. Sequenced material: memory CD8+ T cells from PBMCs. The receptors come from a man between 18 and 29 years old in good health. Some clones in this sample may be carry-over from other donors' samples. CDR3s include the opening cysteine and the closing phenylalanine or tryptophan. Each record gives: J gene, D gene, clone size, V gene, CDR3 protein, CDR3 DNA. A D gene is named only where the DNA matches it firmly. Clone size is given for some rows only: seen once, a few or many times, or a class if the clone is expanded.

J gene: TRBJ2-3; D gene: .; clone size: .; V gene: TRBV6-6; CDR3 protein: CASRAERTDTQYF; CDR3 DNA: TGTGCCAGCCGAGCGGAGCGCACAGATACGCAGTATTTT
J gene: TRBJ1-6; D gene: TRBD1; clone size: .; V gene: TRBV27; CDR3 protein: CASSWLGQGEPLHF; CDR3 DNA: TGTGCCAGCAGTTGGCTGGGACAGGGCGAACCCCTCCACTTT
J gene: TRBJ2-5; D gene: .; clone size: once; V gene: TRBV10-2; CDR3 protein: CASSEYSPQETQYF; CDR3 DNA: TGCGCCAGCAGTGAGTACAGCCCCCAAGAGACCCAGTACTTC
J gene: TRBJ2-7; D gene: .; clone size: .; V gene: TRBV28; CDR3 protein: CASGWRGLREYEQYF; CDR3 DNA: TGTGCCAGCGGCTGGCGCGGGCTCCGGGAATACGAGCAGTACTTC
J gene: TRBJ2-1; D gene: .; clone size: .; V gene: TRBV27; CDR3 protein: CASSLFRGNEQFF; CDR3 DNA: TGTGCCAGCAGTTTATTTAGGGGGAATGAGCAGTTCTTC
J gene: TRBJ1-5; D gene: .; clone size: once; V gene: TRBV2; CDR3 protein: CASSERGSNQPQHF; CDR3 DNA: TGTGCCAGCAGTGAACGAGGTAGCAATCAGCCCCAGCATTTT
J gene: TRBJ1-1; D gene: .; clone size: .; V gene: TRBV15; CDR3 protein: CATSTIPRASWDTEAFF; CDR3 DNA: TGTGCCACCAGCACCATCCCGAGGGCCTCGTGGGACACTGAAGCTTTCTTT
J gene: TRBJ2-3; D gene: TRBD2; clone size: .; V gene: TRBV27; CDR3 protein: CASRELAGVVDTQYF; CDR3 DNA: TGTGCCAGCAGAGAACTAGCGGGTGTTGTAGATACGCAGTATTTT
J gene: TRBJ2-7; D gene: .; clone size: .; V gene: TRBV14; CDR3 protein: CASSQGAGFTMREQYF; CDR3 DNA: TGTGCCAGCAGCCAAGGGGCCGGGTTTACGATGAGGGAGCAGTACTTC
J gene: TRBJ1-1; D gene: .; clone size: .; V gene: TRBV10-1; CDR3 protein: CASSEVGMNTEAFF; CDR3 DNA: TGCGCCAGCAGTGAGGTAGGCATGAACACTGAAGCTTTCTTT
J gene: TRBJ2-7; D gene: .; clone size: .; V gene: TRBV7-9; CDR3 protein: CASSFGVNYEQYF; CDR3 DNA: TGTGCCAGCAGCTTCGGGGTTAACTACGAGCAGTACTTC
J gene: TRBJ2-7; D gene: .; clone size: .; V gene: TRBV6-5; CDR3 protein: CASSSGGASEQYF; CDR3 DNA: TGTGCCAGCAGTTCCGGGGGCGCGAGCGAGCAGTACTTC
J gene: TRBJ2-5; D gene: TRBD2; clone size: .; V gene: TRBV7-2; CDR3 protein: CASSSGLAGRWETQYF; CDR3 DNA: TGTGCCAGCAGCTCGGGACTAGCGGGCCGGTGGGAGACCCAGTACTTC
J gene: TRBJ2-1; D gene: .; clone size: once; V gene: TRBV19; CDR3 protein: CASSIRVRQNEQFF; CDR3 DNA: TGTGCCAGTAGTATACGGGTACGTCAGAATGAGCAGTTCTTC
J gene: TRBJ1-5; D gene: .; clone size: few; V gene: TRBV2; CDR3 protein: CASSEAVGLLGNQPQHF; CDR3 DNA: TGTGCCAGCAGTGAAGCTGTCGGACTCTTGGGCAATCAGCCCCAGCATTTT
J gene: TRBJ2-7; D gene: .; clone size: .; V gene: TRBV28; CDR3 protein: CASSFSLAESSYEQYF; CDR3 DNA: TGTGCCAGCAGTTTTAGCTTAGCGGAGAGCTCCTACGAGCAGTACTTC
J gene: TRBJ1-1; D gene: .; clone size: .; V gene: TRBV28; CDR3 protein: CASSSSGEGDTEAFF; CDR3 DNA: .
J gene: TRBJ2-1; D gene: TRBD1; clone size: .; V gene: TRBV5-1; CDR3 protein: CASSQWVDRVINEQFF; CDR3 DNA: TGCGCCAGCAGCCAGTGGGTGGACAGGGTAATAAATGAGCAGTTCTTC
J gene: TRBJ2-2; D gene: TRBD1; clone size: .; V gene: TRBV29-1; CDR3 protein: CSVEPSTGGAAGELFF; CDR3 DNA: TGCAGCGTTGAACCGTCTACAGGGGGCGCAGCCGGGGAGCTGTTTTTT
J gene: TRBJ2-6; D gene: .; clone size: .; V gene: TRBV27; CDR3 protein: CASSLSPSGANVLTF; CDR3 DNA: TGTGCCAGCAGTTTATCTCCTTCTGGGGCCAACGTCCTGACTTTC
J gene: TRBJ2-2; D gene: TRBD1; clone size: once; V gene: TRBV7-9; CDR3 protein: CAGTSTGAGELFF; CDR3 DNA: TGTGCCGGAACATCTACAGGGGCCGGGGAGCTGTTTTTT
J gene: TRBJ2-1; D gene: .; clone size: .; V gene: TRBV28; CDR3 protein: CASSRTPYEQFF; CDR3 DNA: TGTGCCAGCAGTCGGACCCCGTATGAGCAGTTCTTC
J gene: TRBJ2-2; D gene: .; clone size: once; V gene: TRBV7-9; CDR3 protein: CASSLDARTGELFF; CDR3 DNA: TGTGCCAGCAGCTTAGATGCCCGGACCGGGGAGCTGTTTTTT
J gene: TRBJ1-2; D gene: TRBD1; clone size: .; V gene: TRBV27; CDR3 protein: CASSFDRQGAGYGYTF; CDR3 DNA: TGTGCCAGCAGTTTTGATAGGCAGGGGGCTGGCTATGGCTACACCTTC
J gene: TRBJ2-7; D gene: TRBD2; clone size: .; V gene: TRBV9; CDR3 protein: CASSVGNGGSDEQYF; CDR3 DNA: TGTGCCAGCAGCGTAGGGAATGGCGGGAGTGACGAGCAGTACTTC
J gene: TRBJ1-5; D gene: .; clone size: few; V gene: TRBV20-1; CDR3 protein: CSASQPQHF; CDR3 DNA: TGCAGTGCTAGTCAGCCCCAGCATTTT
J gene: TRBJ2-1; D gene: TRBD1; clone size: .; V gene: TRBV5-1; CDR3 protein: CASSLGNRGLHNEQFF; CDR3 DNA: TGCGCCAGCAGCTTAGGGAACAGGGGATTACACAATGAGCAGTTCTTC
J gene: TRBJ2-1; D gene: .; clone size: once; V gene: TRBV28; CDR3 protein: CASSGVDGFPYNEQFF; CDR3 DNA: TGTGCCAGCAGTGGCGTCGACGGGTTCCCCTACAATGAGCAGTTCTTC
J gene: TRBJ2-7; D gene: .; clone size: once; V gene: TRBV5-4; CDR3 protein: CASSLGGYEQYF; CDR3 DNA: TGTGCCAGCAGCTTGGGGGGCTACGAGCAGTACTTC
J gene: TRBJ2-5; D gene: .; clone size: .; V gene: TRBV6-5; CDR3 protein: CASRGNPRETQYF; CDR3 DNA: TGTGCCAGCAGGGGGAACCCACGGGAGACCCAGTACTTC
J gene: TRBJ2-7; D gene: TRBD1; clone size: .; V gene: TRBV4-1; CDR3 protein: CASSQGPDRDSYEQYF; CDR3 DNA: TGCGCCAGCAGCCAAGGACCGGACAGGGATTCCTACGAGCAGTACTTC
J gene: TRBJ2-7; D gene: TRBD1; clone size: .; V gene: TRBV7-8; CDR3 protein: CASSDNPGQAVDYEQYF; CDR3 DNA: TGTGCCAGCAGCGATAACCCAGGACAGGCTGTAGACTACGAGCAGTACTTC
J gene: TRBJ2-7; D gene: .; clone size: .; V gene: TRBV2; CDR3 protein: CASSVPGVSYEQYF; CDR3 DNA: TGTGCCAGCAGTGTCCCGGGAGTTAGCTACGAGCAGTACTTC
J gene: TRBJ2-7; D gene: .; clone size: .; V gene: TRBV28; CDR3 protein: CAGSAGLARANEQYF; CDR3 DNA: TGTGCCGGAAGTGCTGGGCTCGCTCGGGCTAACGAGCAGTACTTC
J gene: TRBJ2-1; D gene: TRBD2; clone size: .; V gene: TRBV6-5; CDR3 protein: CASSYEPSGADEQFF; CDR3 DNA: TGTGCCAGCAGTTACGAGCCTAGCGGGGCCGACGAGCAGTTCTTC
J gene: TRBJ2-3; D gene: .; clone size: .; V gene: TRBV12-2; CDR3 protein: CATRLAGVSDTQYF; CDR3 DNA: TGTGCCACAAGACTAGCGGGAGTATCAGATACGCAGTATTTT
J gene: TRBJ2-2; D gene: TRBD1; clone size: once; V gene: TRBV7-8; CDR3 protein: CASSPDRGRTGELFF; CDR3 DNA: TGTGCCAGCAGCCCGGACAGGGGGAGGACCGGGGAGCTGTTTTTT
J gene: TRBJ2-7; D gene: .; clone size: .; V gene: TRBV29-1; CDR3 protein: CSVEGGTGSREQYF; CDR3 DNA: TGCAGCGTCGAGGGTGGTACGGGGTCCCGCGAGCAGTACTTC
J gene: TRBJ2-1; D gene: TRBD1; clone size: .; V gene: TRBV27; CDR3 protein: CASSAGTGGENEQFF; CDR3 DNA: TGTGCCAGCAGTGCCGGGACAGGGGGCGAAAATGAGCAGTTCTTC
J gene: TRBJ2-7; D gene: .; clone size: few; V gene: TRBV2; CDR3 protein: CASRPIQGDGNEQYF; CDR3 DNA: TGTGCCAGCAGGCCGATACAGGGTGACGGGAACGAGCAGTACTTC
J gene: TRBJ2-7; D gene: TRBD1; clone size: once; V gene: TRBV27; CDR3 protein: CATPDRGPYYEQYF; CDR3 DNA: TGTGCCACCCCAGACAGGGGTCCCTACTACGAGCAGTACTTC
J gene: TRBJ2-3; D gene: .; clone size: once; V gene: TRBV19; CDR3 protein: CASSPGRSTDTQYF; CDR3 DNA: TGTGCCAGTAGCCCCGGCAGAAGCACAGATACGCAGTATTTT
J gene: TRBJ2-7; D gene: TRBD1; clone size: .; V gene: TRBV6-5; CDR3 protein: CASSQTGGDYEQYF; CDR3 DNA: TGTGCCAGCAGTCAGACAGGGGGGGACTACGAGCAGTACTTC
J gene: TRBJ2-4; D gene: .; clone size: .; V gene: TRBV30; CDR3 protein: CAWSAIQGSDDIQYF; CDR3 DNA: TGTGCCTGGAGTGCTATTCAGGGGTCGGACGACATTCAGTACTTC
J gene: TRBJ2-7; D gene: TRBD1; clone size: .; V gene: TRBV5-1; CDR3 protein: CASSLEWDSYYEQYF; CDR3 DNA: TGCGCCAGCAGCTTGGAGTGGGACAGCTACTACGAGCAGTACTTC
J gene: TRBJ2-2; D gene: TRBD1; clone size: .; V gene: TRBV7-9; CDR3 protein: CASSFRQGATGELFF; CDR3 DNA: TGTGCCAGCAGCTTTAGACAGGGGGCGACCGGGGAGCTGTTTTTT